Here is one TCR beta chain with its context. Clones were read by immunoSEQ multiplex PCR, and TCRdb kept only the in-frame ones, dropping some. The sample records tens of thousands of clones, approximately 90% being singletons. The germline gives CDR1 LNHDA, CDR2 SQIVND (reference sequence). The CDR3 length is 13 residues. V was pared by 7 bases and J by 7 bases, with 14 bases between. The data stem from a study of T cell responses to AZD1222 COVID-19 vaccine. At the level of the study: The analysis combined second doses at about 4 or about 12 weeks.

Sample: peripheral blood, taken on day 0 of AZD1222 vaccination. This chain links TRBV19 with TRBJ1-5; D perhaps matches TRBD1 (6 bases). This TCR was sampled from an adult in good health. Here the CDR3 reads CASMGGAAQPQHF. CDR3 DNA: TGTGCCAGTATGGGGGGGGCCGCGCAGCCCCAGCATTTT.